Below, one T cell receptor (beta chain) is given with its context. Cells sorted as Tregs were CD4+, CD25+ and CD127-/low. This CDR3 has 13 amino acids. CDR1 and CDR2 from the germline V gene are SEHNR and FQNEAQ (reference sequence). V was cut by 5 bases and J by 8 bases, with 15 bases left in between. TCRdb reanalysed the 5' RACE reads using MiXCR and keeps one entry per CDR3 protein. The sample lists about 57,000 distinct CDR3 sequences; roughly 28% were seen once. The V and J genes are TRBV7-9 and TRBJ1-2; D is possibly TRBD1 (6 bases). This sequence originates from a female donor with breast cancer. Sample: tumor-infiltrating Tregs sorted from the breast tumor. The DNA of the CDR3 is TGTGCCAGCAGCGTGACTGGGGGGGGCGGCTACACCTTC. Translation gives CASSVTGGGGYTF.